This TCR beta chain stems from a study of human T cells and chemical hapten exposure. Across the study: Diphenylcyclopropenone was administered weekly to the scalp of patients throughout the roughly 25-week study.

Each CDR3 protein is one row after TCRdb ran MiXCR on the RACE reads. The table lists about 380,000 distinct CDR3 sequences, approximately 5.1% of them singletons. Concerning this clonotype itself: Its antigen is currently unknown.

Findings of the study overall: Significantly greater numbers of large CDR3 similarity clusters came from expanded TCRs than from controls. After DPC sensitization, TCRs above 1 in 1000 frequency showed no change.

As for time point: pre-sensitization, week 0. Described treatment: therapeutic diphenylcyclopropenone sensitization with weekly scalp DPC. CDR3 length equals 14 residues. V shed 7 bases and J shed 3 bases, with 16 bases lying between them. The V gene's germline CDR1 is SEHNR and CDR2 FQNEAQ (reference sequence). The input for sequencing was whole blood, taken in connection with sensitization to the hapten diphenylcyclopropenone (DPC). The TCR originated in a woman aged 45 to 65 with alopecia areata. Some clones in this sample may be carry-over from other donors' samples. The rearrangement links TRBV7-9 to TRBJ2-7; D possibly corresponds to TRBD2 (6 bases). Here the CDR3 DNA reads TGTGCCAGCATATCGACTGGAGGGCACTACGAGCAGTACTTC. This gives the protein CASISTGGHYEQYF. The full variable domain, rest sourced from reference TRBV7-9 and TRBJ2-7, is DTGVSQNPRHKITKRGQNVTFRCDPISEHNRLYWYRQTLGQGPEFLTYFQNEAQLEKSRLLSDRFSAERPKGSFSTLEIQRTEQGDSAMYLCASISTGGHYEQYFGPGTRLTVT.